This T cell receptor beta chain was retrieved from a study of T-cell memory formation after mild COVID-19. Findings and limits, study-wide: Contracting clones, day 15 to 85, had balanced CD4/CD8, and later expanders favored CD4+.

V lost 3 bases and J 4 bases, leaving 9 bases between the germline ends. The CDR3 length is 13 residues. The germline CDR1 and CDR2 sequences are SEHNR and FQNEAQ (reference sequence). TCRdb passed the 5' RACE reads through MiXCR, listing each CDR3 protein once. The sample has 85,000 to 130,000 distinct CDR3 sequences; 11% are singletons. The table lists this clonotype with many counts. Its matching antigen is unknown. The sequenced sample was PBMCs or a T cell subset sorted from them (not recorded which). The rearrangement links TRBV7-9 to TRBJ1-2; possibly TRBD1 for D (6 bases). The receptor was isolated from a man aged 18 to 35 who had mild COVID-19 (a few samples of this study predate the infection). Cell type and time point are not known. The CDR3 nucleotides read TGTGCCAGCAGCTTTGGGGGCACCTATGGCTACACCTTC. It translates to CASSFGGTYGYTF.